The 4 T cell receptor beta chains given below trace back to one sample, sequenced in a study of cytomegalovirus exposure and HLA in healthy donors. Primers: 60 Vbeta forward and 13 Jbeta reverse. Measured with immunoSEQ multiplex PCR; TCRdb has only the in-frame clones, and not every one. The table has more than 110,000 clones, roughly 80% seen once. The material sequenced was PBMCs. The receptor set was obtained from a woman aged 45-65 years in good health and CMV-seronegative.

This chain joins TRBV5-5 and TRBJ2-7; 8 bases align to TRBD1. V trimming: 1 base; J trimming: 5 bases; junction bases outside the gene matches: 8. The CDR3 is 15 residues long. The germline V gene has CDR1 SGHKS and CDR2 YYEKEE (reference sequence). CDR3 residues: CASSLTGGRGHEQYF. CDR3 DNA sequence: TGTGCCAGCAGCTTGACTGGGGGCAGGGGGCACGAGCAGTACTTC.

This clone was seen more than once but under ten times. This chain joins TRBV5-4 and TRBJ2-1, with 9 bases lining up with TRBD1. The junction had 11 bases not matched to a gene; V was cut back by 2 bases and J by 8 bases. The CDR3 loop spans 16 amino acids. Germline assignment: CDR1 SGHNT and CDR2 YYREEE (reference sequence). CDR3 coding DNA: TGTGCCAGCAGCTTTCCGGGACAGGGTAAGGCAGATGAGCAGTTCTTC. Residues: CASSFPGQGKADEQFF.

This clone was seen a handful of times. One end of the junction does not line up with germline, which may come from a read error. The chain recombines TRBV7-9 with TRBJ1-1, with 9 bases identical to TRBD1. The CDR3 extends over 16 amino acids. Per the germline V gene, CDR1 is SEHNR and CDR2 is FQNEAQ (reference sequence). DNA of the CDR3: TGTTCCAGCAGCCCGCCCCGGGACAGGGAAATCACTGAAGCTTTCTTT. Its translation: CSSSPPRDREITEAFF.

The chain carries TRBV19 and TRBJ1-6; TRBD1 matches 7 bases. After removal of 4 bases from V and 0 bases from J, the junction contained 9 bases not matched to a gene. This CDR3 is built from 18 residues. The germline V gene has CDR1 LNHDA and CDR2 SQIVND (reference sequence). The CDR3 nucleotides are TGTGCCAGTAGTAGACAATCCAGGGGGAGCTCCTATAATTCACCCCTCCACTTT. Translated: CASSRQSRGSSYNSPLHF.